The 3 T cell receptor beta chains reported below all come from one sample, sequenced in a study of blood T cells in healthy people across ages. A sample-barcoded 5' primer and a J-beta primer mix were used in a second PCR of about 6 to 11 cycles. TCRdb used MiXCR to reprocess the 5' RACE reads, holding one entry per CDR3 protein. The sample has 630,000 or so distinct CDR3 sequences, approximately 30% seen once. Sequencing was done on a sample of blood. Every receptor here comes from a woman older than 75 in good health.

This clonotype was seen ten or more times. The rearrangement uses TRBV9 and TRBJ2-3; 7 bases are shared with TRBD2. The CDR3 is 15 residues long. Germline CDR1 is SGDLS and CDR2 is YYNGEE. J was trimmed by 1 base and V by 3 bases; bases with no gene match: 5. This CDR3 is CASSGGLVRTDTQYF. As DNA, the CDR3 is TGTGCCAGCAGCGGCGGACTAGTGCGCACAGATACGCAGTATTTT.

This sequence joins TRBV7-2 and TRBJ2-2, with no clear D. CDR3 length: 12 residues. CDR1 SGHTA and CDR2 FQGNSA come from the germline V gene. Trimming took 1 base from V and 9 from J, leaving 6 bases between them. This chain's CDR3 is CASSLGQRELFF. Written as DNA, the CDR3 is TGTGCCAGCAGCTTAGGTCAAAGGGAGCTGTTTTTT.

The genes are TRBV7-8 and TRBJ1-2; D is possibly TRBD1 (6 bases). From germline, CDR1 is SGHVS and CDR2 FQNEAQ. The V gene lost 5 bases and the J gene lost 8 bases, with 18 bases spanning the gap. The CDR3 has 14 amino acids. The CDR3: CASSLIQGWLGYTF. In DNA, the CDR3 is TGTGCCAGCAGCCTAATACAGGGTTGGCTCGGCTACACCTTC.